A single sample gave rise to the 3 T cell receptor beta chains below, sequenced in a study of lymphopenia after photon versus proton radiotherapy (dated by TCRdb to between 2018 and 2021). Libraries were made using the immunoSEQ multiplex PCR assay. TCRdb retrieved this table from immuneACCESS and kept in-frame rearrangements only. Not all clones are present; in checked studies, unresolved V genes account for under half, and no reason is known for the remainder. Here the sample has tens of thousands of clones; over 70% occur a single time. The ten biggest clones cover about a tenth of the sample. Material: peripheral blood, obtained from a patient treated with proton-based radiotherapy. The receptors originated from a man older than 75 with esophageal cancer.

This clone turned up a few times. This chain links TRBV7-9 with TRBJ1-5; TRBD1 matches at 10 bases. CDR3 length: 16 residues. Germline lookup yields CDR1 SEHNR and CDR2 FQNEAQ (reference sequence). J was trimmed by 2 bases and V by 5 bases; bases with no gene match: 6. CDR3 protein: CASSAPGTGGNQPQHF. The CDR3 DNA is TGTGCCAGCAGCGCCCCCGGGACAGGGGGCAATCAGCCCCAGCATTTT.

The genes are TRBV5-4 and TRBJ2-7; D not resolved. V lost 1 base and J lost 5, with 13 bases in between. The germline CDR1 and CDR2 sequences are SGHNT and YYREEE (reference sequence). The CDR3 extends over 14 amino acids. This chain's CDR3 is CASSLYGVGNEQYF. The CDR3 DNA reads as TGTGCCAGCAGCTTGTATGGGGTTGGGAACGAGCAGTACTTC.

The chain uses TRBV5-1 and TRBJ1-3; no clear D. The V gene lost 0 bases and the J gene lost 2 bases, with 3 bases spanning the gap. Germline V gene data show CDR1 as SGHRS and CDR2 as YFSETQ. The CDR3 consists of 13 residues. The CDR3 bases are TGCGCCAGCAGCTTGGACCCTGGAAACACCATATATTTT. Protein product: CASSLDPGNTIYF.